The clone carrying this T cell receptor beta chain appeared a few times. These data originate in a study of blood T cell repertoires in COVID-19. V lost 7 bases to trimming and J lost 0 bases; unmatched junction nucleotides: 6. CDR1 is MDHEN and CDR2 is SYDVKM in the germline V gene. The CDR3 is 15 residues long. The data were produced by immunoSEQ multiplex PCR, yet TCRdb's version contains in-frame clones alone and is incomplete. This sample has about 150,000 clones; 75% to 85% occur once, and the top ten carry approximately 10%. The chain recombines TRBV28 with TRBJ1-2; TRBD1 agrees at 9 bases. The sequence was collected from a woman between 45 and 65 years old with acute or convalescent COVID-19. Source material: peripheral blood. CDR3 in amino acids: CASNTGTGTNYGYTF. DNA of the CDR3: TGTGCCAGCAATACAGGGACAGGGACTAACTATGGCTACACCTTC.